This TCR beta chain was identified during a study of radiotherapy plus CTLA-4 blockade in lung cancer. Study-wide background: Among all patients, approximately 18% showed objective responses, while about 30% had disease control.

CDR3 length: 11 residues. Deletions cut 3 bases from V and 8 bases from J, with 5 bases between. Germline values: CDR1 LNHDA, CDR2 SQIVND (reference sequence). Sequenced by immunoSEQ multiplex PCR; TCRdb stores in-frame clones only, minus some. The table includes roughly 86,000 clones, around 83% detected once. The clonotype originates from a human donor with non-small cell lung cancer who had stable disease on radiotherapy plus ipilimumab. The sample consisted of peripheral blood, taken from a patient treated with radiotherapy plus ipilimumab. This chain joins TRBV19 and TRBJ2-4; maybe TRBD2 (5 bases). As DNA, the CDR3 is TGTGCCAGTAGTATGCGGGACATTCAGTACTTC. Amino acids: CASSMRDIQYF.